This T cell receptor beta chain was sequenced for a study of blood T cells in healthy people across ages. Broader study findings: Naive T cell percentage strongly correlated with TCR beta diversity.

This clonotype was counted a single time. Antigen: not known. The second PCR ran about 6 to 11 cycles with a sample-barcoded 5' primer and J-beta primers. The template-switch adaptor was a 5' adaptor with 12 random nucleotides. It tagged each cDNA molecule. TCRdb reprocessed the 5' RACE reads with MiXCR, giving one entry per CDR3 protein. The table records approximately 1,700,000 distinct CDR3 sequences, approximately 40% of them present only once. V was shortened by 2 bases and J by 0 bases, with 10 bases between the two germline ends. Germline V gene lookup returns CDR1 SQVTM and CDR2 ANQGSEA. The CDR3 length is 14 residues.

The rearrangement links TRBV29-1 to TRBJ2-5, with a possible D match to TRBD2 (6 bases). The sequence came from a human donor in good health. The specimen sequenced was blood. This CDR3 reads CSVELTGDQETQYF. The CDR3, as DNA: TGCAGCGTTGAACTCACGGGGGACCAAGAGACCCAGTACTTC.